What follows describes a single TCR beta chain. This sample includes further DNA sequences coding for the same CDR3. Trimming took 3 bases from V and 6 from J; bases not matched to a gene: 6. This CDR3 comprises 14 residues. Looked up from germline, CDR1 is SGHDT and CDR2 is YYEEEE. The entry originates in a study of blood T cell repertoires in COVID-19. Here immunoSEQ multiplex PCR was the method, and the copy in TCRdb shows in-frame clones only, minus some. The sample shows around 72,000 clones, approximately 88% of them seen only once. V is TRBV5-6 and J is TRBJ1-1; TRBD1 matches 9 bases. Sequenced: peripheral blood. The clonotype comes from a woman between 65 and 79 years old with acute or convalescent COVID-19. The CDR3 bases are TGTGCCAGCAGCTCTCGGGACAGGGTCCCTGAAGCTTTCTTT. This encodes CASSSRDRVPEAFF.